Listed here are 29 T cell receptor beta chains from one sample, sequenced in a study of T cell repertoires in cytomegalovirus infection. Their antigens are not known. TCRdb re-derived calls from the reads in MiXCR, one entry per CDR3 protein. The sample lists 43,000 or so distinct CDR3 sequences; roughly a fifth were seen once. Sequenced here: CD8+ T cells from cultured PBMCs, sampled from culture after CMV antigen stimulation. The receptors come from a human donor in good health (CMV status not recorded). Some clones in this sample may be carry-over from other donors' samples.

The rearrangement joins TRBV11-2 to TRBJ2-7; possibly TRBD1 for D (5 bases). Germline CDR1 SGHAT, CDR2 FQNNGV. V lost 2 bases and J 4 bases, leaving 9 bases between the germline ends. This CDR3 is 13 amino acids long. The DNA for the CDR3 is TGTGCCAGCAGCTTAAACAGGAATTACGAGCAGTACTTC. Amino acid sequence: CASSLNRNYEQYF.

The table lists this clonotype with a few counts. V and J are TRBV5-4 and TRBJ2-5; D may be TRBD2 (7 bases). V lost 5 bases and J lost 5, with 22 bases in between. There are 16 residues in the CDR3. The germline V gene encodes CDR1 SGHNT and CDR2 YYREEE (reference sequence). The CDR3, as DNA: TGTGCCAGCAGTGCTGCGGGAGCAGGGGTTGGGGAGACCCAGTACTTC. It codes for CASSAAGAGVGETQYF.

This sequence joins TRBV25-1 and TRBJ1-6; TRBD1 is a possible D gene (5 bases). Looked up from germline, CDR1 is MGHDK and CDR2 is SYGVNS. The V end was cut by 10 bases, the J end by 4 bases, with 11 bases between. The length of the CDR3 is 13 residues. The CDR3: CATSQAYNSPLHF. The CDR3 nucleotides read TGTGCCACCTCACAGGCATATAATTCACCCCTCCACTTT. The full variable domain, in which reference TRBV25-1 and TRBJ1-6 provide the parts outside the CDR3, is EADIYQTPRYLVIGTGKKITLECSQTMGHDKMYWYQQDPGMELHLIHYSYGVNSTEKGDLSSESTVSRIRTEHFPLTLESARPSHTSQYLCATSQAYNSPLHFGNGTRLTVT.

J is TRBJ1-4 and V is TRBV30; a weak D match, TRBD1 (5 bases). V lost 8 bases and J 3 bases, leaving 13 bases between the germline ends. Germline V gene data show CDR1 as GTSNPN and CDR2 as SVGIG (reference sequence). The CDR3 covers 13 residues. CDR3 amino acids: CAAGTGANEKLFF. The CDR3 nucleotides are TGTGCCGCGGGGACGGGGGCTAATGAAAAACTGTTTTTT.

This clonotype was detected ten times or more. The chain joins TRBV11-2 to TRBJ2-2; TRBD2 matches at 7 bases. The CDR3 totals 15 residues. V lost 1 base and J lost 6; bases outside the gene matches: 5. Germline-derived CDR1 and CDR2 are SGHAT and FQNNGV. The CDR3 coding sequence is TGTGCCAGCAGCTTAGTCACTAGCGTGGCCGGGGAGCTGTTTTTT. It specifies CASSLVTSVAGELFF.

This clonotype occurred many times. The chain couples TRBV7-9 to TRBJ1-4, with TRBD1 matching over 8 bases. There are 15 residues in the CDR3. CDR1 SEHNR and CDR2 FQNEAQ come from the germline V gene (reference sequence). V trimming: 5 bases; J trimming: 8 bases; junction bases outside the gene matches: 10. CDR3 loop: CASSPRDRPGEKLFF. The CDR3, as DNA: TGTGCCAGCAGCCCTCGGGACAGGCCAGGGGAAAAACTGTTTTTT. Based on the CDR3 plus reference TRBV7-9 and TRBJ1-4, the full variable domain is DTGVSQNPRHKITKRGQNVTFRCDPISEHNRLYWYRQTLGQGPEFLTYFQNEAQLEKSRLLSDRFSAERPKGSFSTLEIQRTEQGDSAMYLCASSPRDRPGEKLFFGSGTQLSVL.

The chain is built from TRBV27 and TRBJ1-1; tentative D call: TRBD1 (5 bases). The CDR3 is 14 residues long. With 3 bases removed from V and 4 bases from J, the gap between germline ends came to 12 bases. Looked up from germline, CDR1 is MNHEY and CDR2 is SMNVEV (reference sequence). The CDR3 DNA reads TGTGCCAGCAGTTTGCCAGGGACGGGCACTGAAGCTTTCTTT. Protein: CASSLPGTGTEAFF.

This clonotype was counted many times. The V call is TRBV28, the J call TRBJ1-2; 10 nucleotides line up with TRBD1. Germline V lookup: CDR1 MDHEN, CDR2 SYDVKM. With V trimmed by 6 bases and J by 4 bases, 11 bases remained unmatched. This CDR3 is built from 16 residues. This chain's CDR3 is CASSHRQGAIGYGYTF. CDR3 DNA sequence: TGTGCCAGCAGCCACAGACAGGGGGCGATTGGCTATGGCTACACCTTC.

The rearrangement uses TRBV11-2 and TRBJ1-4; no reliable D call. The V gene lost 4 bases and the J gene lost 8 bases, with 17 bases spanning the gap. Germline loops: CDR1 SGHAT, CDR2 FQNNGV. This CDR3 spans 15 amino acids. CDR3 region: CASSSGSGGREKLFF. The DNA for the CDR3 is TGTGCCAGCAGCTCGGGGTCGGGAGGCAGGGAAAAACTGTTTTTT.

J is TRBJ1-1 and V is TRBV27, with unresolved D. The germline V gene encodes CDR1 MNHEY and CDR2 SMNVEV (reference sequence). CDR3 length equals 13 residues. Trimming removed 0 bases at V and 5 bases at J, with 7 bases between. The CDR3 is CASSLSQRTEAFF. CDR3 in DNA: TGTGCCAGCAGTTTATCGCAGAGGACTGAAGCTTTCTTT.

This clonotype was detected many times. CDR3 nucleotides: TGCAGCAGACCGAACACCGGGGAGCTGTTTTTT. Translated, it gives CSRPNTGELFF. This sequence joins TRBV29-1 and TRBJ2-2, with unresolved D. The CDR3 is 11 residues long. Germline V lookup: CDR1 SQVTM, CDR2 ANQGSEA. V was clipped by 8 bases and J by 0 bases, with 4 bases between them.

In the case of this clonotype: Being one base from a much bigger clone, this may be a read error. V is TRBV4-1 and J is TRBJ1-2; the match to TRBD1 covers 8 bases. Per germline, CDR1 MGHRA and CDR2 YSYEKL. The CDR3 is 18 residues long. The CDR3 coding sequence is TGCGCCAGCAGCCAAGATTGGGATTGGACAGGGCATAACTATGACTACACCTTC. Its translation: CASSQDWDWTGHNYDYTF.

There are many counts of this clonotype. In DNA form, the CDR3 reads TGTGCCAGCAGCTTAGGGACCAGGGGGAGGGACATTCAGTACTTC. Its protein product is CASSLGTRGRDIQYF. The chain is built from TRBV11-2 and TRBJ2-4; D may correspond to TRBD1 or TRBD2 (7 bases each). Germline CDR1 and CDR2: SGHAT and FQNNGV. The CDR3 length is 15 residues. Trimming took off 1 base at V and 8 bases at J, with 15 bases between the two ends.

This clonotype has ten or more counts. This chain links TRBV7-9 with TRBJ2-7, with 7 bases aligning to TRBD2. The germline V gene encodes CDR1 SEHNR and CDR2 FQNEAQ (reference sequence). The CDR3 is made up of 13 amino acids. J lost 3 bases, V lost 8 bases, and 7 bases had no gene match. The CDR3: CASGPGLHYEQYF. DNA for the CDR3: TGTGCCAGCGGACCGGGACTACACTACGAGCAGTACTTC.

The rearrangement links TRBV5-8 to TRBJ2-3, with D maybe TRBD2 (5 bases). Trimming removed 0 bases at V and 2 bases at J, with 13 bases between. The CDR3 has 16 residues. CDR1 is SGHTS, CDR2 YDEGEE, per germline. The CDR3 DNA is TGTGCCAGCAGCTTGGCGCCCGCGGGTCTCACAGATACGCAGTATTTT. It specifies CASSLAPAGLTDTQYF.

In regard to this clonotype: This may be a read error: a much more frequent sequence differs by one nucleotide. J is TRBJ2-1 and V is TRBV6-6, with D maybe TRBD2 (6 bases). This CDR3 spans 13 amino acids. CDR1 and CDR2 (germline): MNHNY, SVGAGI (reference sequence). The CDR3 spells CARSYGGYNEQFF. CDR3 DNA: TGTGCCAGGAGTTACGGGGGATACAATGAGCAGTTCTTC.

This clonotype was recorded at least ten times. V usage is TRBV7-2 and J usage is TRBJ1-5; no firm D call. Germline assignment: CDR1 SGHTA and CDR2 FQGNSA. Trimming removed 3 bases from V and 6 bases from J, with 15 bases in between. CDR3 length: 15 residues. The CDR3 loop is CASSLNPSAAQPQHF. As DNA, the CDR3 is TGTGCCAGCAGCTTGAACCCTAGCGCGGCTCAGCCCCAGCATTTT. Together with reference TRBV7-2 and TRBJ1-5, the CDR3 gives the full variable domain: GAGVSQSPSNKVTEKGKDVELRCDPISGHTALYWYRQSLGQGLEFLIYFQGNSAPDKSGLPSDRFSAERTGGSVSTLTIQRTQQEDSAVYLCASSLNPSAAQPQHFGDGTRLSIL.

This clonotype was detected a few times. The CDR3 DNA sequence: TGTGCCAGCAGCCAAGGTAGCTCCTACGAGCAGTACTTC. Its protein is CASSQGSSYEQYF. The chain employs TRBV14 and TRBJ2-7; D ambiguous. V lost 1 base to trimming and J lost 0 bases, with 4 bases between them. The CDR3 has 13 residues. CDR1 and CDR2 (germline): SGHDN, FVKESK.

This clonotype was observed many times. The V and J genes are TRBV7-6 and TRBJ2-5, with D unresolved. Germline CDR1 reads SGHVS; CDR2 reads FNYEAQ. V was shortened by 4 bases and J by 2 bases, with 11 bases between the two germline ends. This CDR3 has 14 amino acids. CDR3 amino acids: CASSSDKIQETQYF. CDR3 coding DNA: TGTGCCAGCAGCTCCGACAAGATACAAGAGACCCAGTACTTC.

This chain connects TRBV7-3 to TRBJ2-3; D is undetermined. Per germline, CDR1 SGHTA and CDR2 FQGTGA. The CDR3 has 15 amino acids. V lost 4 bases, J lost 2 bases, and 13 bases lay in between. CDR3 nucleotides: TGTGCCAGCAGCTCTGACGTGAGGCCCACAGATACGCAGTATTTT. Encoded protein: CASSSDVRPTDTQYF.

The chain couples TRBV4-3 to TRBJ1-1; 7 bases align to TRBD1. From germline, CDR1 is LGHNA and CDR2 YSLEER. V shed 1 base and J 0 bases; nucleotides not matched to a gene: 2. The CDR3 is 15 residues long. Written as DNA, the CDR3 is TGCGCCAGCAGCCAAGGGGGACAGATGAACACTGAAGCTTTCTTT. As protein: CASSQGGQMNTEAFF.

DNA of the CDR3: TGCGCCAGCACGTTAGCGGGAGGTCTTACAGATACGCAGTATTTT. Translation: CASTLAGGLTDTQYF. The V gene is TRBV5-1, the J gene TRBJ2-3, with 10 bases identical to TRBD2. This CDR3 is 15 amino acids long. V was clipped by 6 bases and J by 3 bases; unmatched bases: 7. CDR1 SGHRS and CDR2 YFSETQ come from the germline V gene. Full variable domain (missing parts from reference TRBV5-1 and TRBJ2-3): KAGVTQTPRYLIKTRGQQVTLSCSPISGHRSVSWYQQTPGQGLQFLFEYFSETQRNKGNFPGRFSGRQFSNSRSEMNVSTLELGDSALYLCASTLAGGLTDTQYFGPGTRLTVL.

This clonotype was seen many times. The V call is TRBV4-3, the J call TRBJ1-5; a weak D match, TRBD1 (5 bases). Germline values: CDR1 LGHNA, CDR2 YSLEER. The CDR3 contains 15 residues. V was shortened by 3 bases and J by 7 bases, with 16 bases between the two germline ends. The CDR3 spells CASSQGIGGVQPQHF. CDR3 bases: TGCGCCAGCAGCCAGGGGATCGGGGGAGTGCAGCCCCAGCATTTT.

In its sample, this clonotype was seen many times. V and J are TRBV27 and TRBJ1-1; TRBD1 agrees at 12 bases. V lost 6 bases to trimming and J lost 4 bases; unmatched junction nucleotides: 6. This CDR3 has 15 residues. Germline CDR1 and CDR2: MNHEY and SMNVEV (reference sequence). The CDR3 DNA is TGTGCCAGCAGCGGGACAGGGGGCTTGATCACTGAAGCTTTCTTT. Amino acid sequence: CASSGTGGLITEAFF.

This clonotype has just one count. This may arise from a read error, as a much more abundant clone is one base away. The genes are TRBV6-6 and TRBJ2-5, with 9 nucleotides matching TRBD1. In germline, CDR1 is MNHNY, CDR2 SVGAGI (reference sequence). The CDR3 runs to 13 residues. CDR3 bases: TGTGACGGCCGGGACAGGGAAAGAGAGACCCAGTACTTC. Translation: CDGRDRERETQYF.

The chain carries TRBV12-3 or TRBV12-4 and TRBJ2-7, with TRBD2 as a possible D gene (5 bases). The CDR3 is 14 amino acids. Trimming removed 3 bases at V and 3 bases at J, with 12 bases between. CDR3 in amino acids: CASSFSGVDYEQYF. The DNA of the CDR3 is TGTGCCAGCAGTTTTTCCGGGGTAGACTACGAGCAGTACTTC.

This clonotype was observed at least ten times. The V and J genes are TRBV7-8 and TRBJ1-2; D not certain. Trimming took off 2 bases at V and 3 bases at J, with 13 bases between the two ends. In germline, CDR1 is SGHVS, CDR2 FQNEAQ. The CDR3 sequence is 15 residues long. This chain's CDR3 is CASSLWEGSDYGYTF. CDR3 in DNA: TGTGCCAGCAGCTTATGGGAGGGATCGGACTATGGCTACACCTTC.

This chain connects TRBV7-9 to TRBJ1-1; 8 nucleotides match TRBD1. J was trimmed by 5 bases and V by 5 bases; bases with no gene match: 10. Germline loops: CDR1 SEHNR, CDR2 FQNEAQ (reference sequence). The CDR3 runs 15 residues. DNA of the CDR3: TGTGCCAGCAGCCCCCAAGGACAGGGTCGGACTGAAGCTTTCTTT. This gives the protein CASSPQGQGRTEAFF.

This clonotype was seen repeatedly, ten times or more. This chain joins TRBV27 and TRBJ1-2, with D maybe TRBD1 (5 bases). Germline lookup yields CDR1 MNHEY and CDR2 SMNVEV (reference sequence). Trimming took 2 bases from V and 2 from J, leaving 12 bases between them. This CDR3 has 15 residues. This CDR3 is CASSLVAGLNYGYTF. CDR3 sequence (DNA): TGTGCCAGCAGTTTAGTGGCAGGGTTAAACTATGGCTACACCTTC.